This T cell receptor beta chain is drawn from a study of cytomegalovirus exposure and HLA in healthy donors. Study-wide context: The platform used for the approximately 120 validation repertoires matched that of the approximately 670 first-cohort repertoires, a later analysis reported.

Produced via immunoSEQ multiplex PCR; TCRdb's table is partial and in-frame only. The table records approximately 190,000 clones, approximately 80% of them present only once. Study outcomes and limitations: It was reportedly the case that the classifier diagnosed cytomegalovirus status with high specificity and sensitivity.

To note about this clone: Its specificity is not known.

Separate from the approximately 700-subject first cohort was the approximately 130-subject validation cohort, to which the donors belonged. V trimming: 2 bases; J trimming: 2 bases; junction bases outside the gene matches: 5. This CDR3 spans 15 amino acids. Germline CDR1 is SGHAT and CDR2 is FQNNGV. This sequence originates from a man aged 18 to 30 in good health and CMV-seropositive. This sequence joins TRBV11-2 and TRBJ2-7; TRBD2 matches 8 bases. Sequenced sample: PBMCs. The CDR3, as DNA: TGTGCCAGCAGCTTATCTACTAGCGGCACCTACGAGCAGTACTTC. Protein sequence: CASSLSTSGTYEQYF.